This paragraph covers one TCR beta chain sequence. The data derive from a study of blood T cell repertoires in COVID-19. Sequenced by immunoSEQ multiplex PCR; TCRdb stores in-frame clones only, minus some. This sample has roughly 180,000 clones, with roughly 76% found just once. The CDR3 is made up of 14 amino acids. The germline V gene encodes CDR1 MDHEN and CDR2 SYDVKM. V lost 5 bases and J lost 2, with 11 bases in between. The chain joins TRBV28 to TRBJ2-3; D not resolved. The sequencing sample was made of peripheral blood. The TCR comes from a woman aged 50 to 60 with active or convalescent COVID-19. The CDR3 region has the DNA TGTGCCAGCAGTCCAGGCACCGCCACAGATACGCAGTATTTT. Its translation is CASSPGTATDTQYF.